Sequencing of this T cell receptor beta chain was carried out in a study of early T cells in non-severe SARS-CoV-2 infection. As for the study in general: Unsorted whole-blood RNA was sequenced in bulk, leaving chains unpaired.

General study findings and limits: Matching with VDJdb favored anti-spike CD8 responses (missing private and CD4 specificities).

Tagging with unique molecular identifiers was applied to individual cDNA molecules. Using its own MiXCR run on the 5' RACE reads, TCRdb lists one record per CDR3 protein. The sample has fewer than 55,000 distinct CDR3 sequences; approximately 6.5% are singletons. This clonotype was seen at least ten times. Its cognate antigen is unknown. Germline V gene sequence: CDR1 SQVTM, CDR2 ANQGSEA. The V end was cut by 2 bases, the J end by 1 base, with 11 bases between. The length of the CDR3 is 14 residues. The sequencing used whole blood, collected at baseline. The chain carries TRBV29-1 and TRBJ1-1, with D uncertain. The receptor's source is an adult who was a healthcare worker with PCR-confirmed SARS-CoV-2 infection or an uninfected control (not recorded which). CDR3 DNA: TGCAGCGTTGAAACGGCAGTGGGGAACACTGAAGCTTTCTTT. Translated: CSVETAVGNTEAFF.